This record concerns one TCR beta chain sequence. What it binds is not known. This sample stems from a study of blood T cells in healthy people across ages. Whole-study findings and limits: Naive CD4+ cell counts and diversity both ran higher in long-lived than in aged donors.

With a J-beta primer mix and a sample-barcoded 5' primer, a second PCR ran about 6 to 11 cycles. TCRdb used MiXCR to reprocess the 5' RACE reads, holding one entry per CDR3 protein. The data contain approximately 810,000 distinct CDR3 sequences, roughly 34% of them singletons. Germline-derived CDR1 and CDR2 are ENHRY and SYGVKD. V lost 11 bases, J lost 0 bases, and 14 bases lay in between. The CDR3 length is 14 residues. This receptor was obtained from a man younger than 30 in good health. The chain combines TRBV10-3 with TRBJ2-1, with D unresolved. The sequenced sample was blood. DNA of the CDR3: TGTGCCTCCCAAGGCGATAGCTCCTACAATGAGCAGTTCTTC. Encoded protein: CASQGDSSYNEQFF.